The T cell receptor beta chain under discussion was sequenced for a study of vaccination and CD4 T cells after COVID-19. Background on the study: SARS-CoV-2, HCoV-NL63, HCoV-OC43 and HCoV-229E supplied the overlapping spike peptides used to stimulate cells.

In regard to this clonotype: Its antigen remains unknown.

J gave up 1 base and V 7 bases, and 9 bases lay outside the gene matches. The CDR3 loop spans 17 amino acids. Germline V gene lookup returns CDR1 ENHRY and CDR2 SYGVKD. Documented treatment: roughly 11-day PBMC culture with coronavirus spike peptide pools or control peptides (ViraFEST assay). The authors cultured approximately 2 million PBMCs per well with around 10 IU/ml IL-2 and approximately 10 ug/ml peptide pools. The Oncomine TCR Beta short-read assay was applied to DNA of cultured CD4+ T cells. TCRdb passed the PCR reads through MiXCR, listing each CDR3 protein once. The table shows over 15,000 distinct CDR3 sequences, with approximately 53% occurring only once.

The sample in question was cultured CD4+ T cells from blood, obtained after SARS-CoV-2 vaccination. The V gene is TRBV10-3, the J gene TRBJ2-2; 10 bases are a match to TRBD2. The source is a human donor with COVID-19. Here the CDR3 reads CAITPASGGKNTGELFF. The CDR3 bases are TGTGCCATCACCCCGGCTAGCGGGGGAAAGAACACCGGGGAGCTGTTTTTT.